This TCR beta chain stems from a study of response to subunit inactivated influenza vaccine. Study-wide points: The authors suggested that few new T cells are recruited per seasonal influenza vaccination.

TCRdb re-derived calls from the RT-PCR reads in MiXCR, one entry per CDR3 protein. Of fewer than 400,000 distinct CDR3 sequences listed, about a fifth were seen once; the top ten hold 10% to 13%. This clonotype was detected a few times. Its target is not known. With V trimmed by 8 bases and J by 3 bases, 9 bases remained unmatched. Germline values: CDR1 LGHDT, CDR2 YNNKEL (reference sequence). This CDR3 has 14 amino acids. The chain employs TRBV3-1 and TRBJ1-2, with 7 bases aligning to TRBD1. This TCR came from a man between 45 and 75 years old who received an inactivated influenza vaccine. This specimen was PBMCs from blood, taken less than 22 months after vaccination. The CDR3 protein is CASGYRGSDYGYTF. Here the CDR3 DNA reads TGTGCCAGCGGGTACAGGGGATCCGACTATGGCTACACCTTC. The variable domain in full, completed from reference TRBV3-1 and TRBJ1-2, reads DTAVSQTPKYLVTQMGNDKSIKCEQNLGHDTMYWYKQDSKKFLKIMFSYNNKELIINETVPNRFSPKSPDKAHLNLHINSLELGDSAVYFCASGYRGSDYGYTFGSGTRLTVV.